This TCR beta chain appears in the sequencing data of a study of early T cells in non-severe SARS-CoV-2 infection. Study summary: Sequencing targeted bulk RNA from unsorted whole blood, leaving chains unpaired. Regarding the study as a whole: VDJdb matches were skewed toward anti-spike CD8 T cell responses.

Unique molecular identifiers were affixed to single, distinct cDNA molecules. Each CDR3 protein is one row after TCRdb ran MiXCR on the 5' RACE reads. The profile shows roughly 58,000 distinct CDR3 sequences, roughly 6.8% of them singletons. This clonotype came up many times. Its antigen is currently unknown. The germline V gene has CDR1 SGHTA and CDR2 FQGNSA. V lost 5 bases to trimming and J lost 3 bases, with 8 bases between them. The CDR3 extends over 12 amino acids. The material sequenced was whole blood. This rearrangement joins TRBV7-2 to TRBJ2-7; D unclear. The origin of this receptor is an adult who was a healthcare worker with PCR-confirmed SARS-CoV-2 infection or an uninfected control (not recorded which). CDR3 protein: CASSMGLYEQYF. CDR3 bases: TGTGCCAGCAGCATGGGTCTCTACGAGCAGTACTTC.